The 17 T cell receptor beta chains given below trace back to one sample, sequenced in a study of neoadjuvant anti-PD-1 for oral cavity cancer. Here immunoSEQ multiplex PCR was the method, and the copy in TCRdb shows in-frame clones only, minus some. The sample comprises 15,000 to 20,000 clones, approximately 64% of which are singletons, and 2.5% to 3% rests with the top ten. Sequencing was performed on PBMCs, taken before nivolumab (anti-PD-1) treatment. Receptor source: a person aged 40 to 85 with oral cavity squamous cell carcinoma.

CDR3 bases: TGTGCCAGCAGCCCCCTCACCGGGGTCGCCGGGGAGCTGTTTTTT. It encodes CASSPLTGVAGELFF. The chain joins TRBV7-6 to TRBJ2-2, with D possibly matching TRBD2 (5 bases). With 5 bases removed from V and 6 bases from J, the gap between germline ends came to 16 bases. Looked up from germline, CDR1 is SGHVS and CDR2 is FNYEAQ. This CDR3 has 15 amino acids.

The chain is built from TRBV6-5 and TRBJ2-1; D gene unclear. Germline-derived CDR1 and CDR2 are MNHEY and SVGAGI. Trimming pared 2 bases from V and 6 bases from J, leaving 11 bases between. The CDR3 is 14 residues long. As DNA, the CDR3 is TGTGCCAGCAGTTACGGCCAACAGACCAATGAGCAGTTCTTC. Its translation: CASSYGQQTNEQFF.

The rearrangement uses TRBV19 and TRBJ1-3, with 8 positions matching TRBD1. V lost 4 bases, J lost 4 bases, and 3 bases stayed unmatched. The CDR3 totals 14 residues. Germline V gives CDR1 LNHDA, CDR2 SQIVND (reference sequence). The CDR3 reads CASSTGQGGNTIYF. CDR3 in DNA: TGTGCCAGTAGTACCGGACAGGGAGGAAACACCATATATTTT. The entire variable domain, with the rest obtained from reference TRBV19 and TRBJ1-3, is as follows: DGGITQSPKYLFRKEGQNVTLSCEQNLNHDAMYWYRQDPGQGLRLIYYSQIVNDFQKGDIAEGYSVSREKKESFPLTVTSAQKNPTAFYLCASSTGQGGNTIYFGEGSWLTVV.

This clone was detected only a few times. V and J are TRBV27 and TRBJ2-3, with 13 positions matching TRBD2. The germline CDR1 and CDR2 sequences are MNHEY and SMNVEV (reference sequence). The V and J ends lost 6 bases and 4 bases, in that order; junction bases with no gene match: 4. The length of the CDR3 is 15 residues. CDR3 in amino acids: CASRSTSGRSDTQYF. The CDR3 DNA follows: TGTGCCAGCAGGTCGACTAGCGGGAGGTCAGATACGCAGTATTTT.

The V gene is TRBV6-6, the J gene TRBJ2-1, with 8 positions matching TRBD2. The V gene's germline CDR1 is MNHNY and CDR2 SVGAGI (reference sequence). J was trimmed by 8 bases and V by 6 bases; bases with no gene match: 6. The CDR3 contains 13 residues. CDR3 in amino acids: CASSAGGFYEQFF. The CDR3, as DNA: TGTGCCAGCAGCGCGGGGGGATTTTATGAGCAGTTCTTC.

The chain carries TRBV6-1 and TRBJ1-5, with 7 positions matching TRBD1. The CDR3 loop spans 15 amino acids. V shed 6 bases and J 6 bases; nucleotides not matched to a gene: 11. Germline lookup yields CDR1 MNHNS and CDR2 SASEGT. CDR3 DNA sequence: TGTGCCAGCAGCCAAAGGACAGGAATCGGTCAGCCCCAGCATTTT. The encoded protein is CASSQRTGIGQPQHF.

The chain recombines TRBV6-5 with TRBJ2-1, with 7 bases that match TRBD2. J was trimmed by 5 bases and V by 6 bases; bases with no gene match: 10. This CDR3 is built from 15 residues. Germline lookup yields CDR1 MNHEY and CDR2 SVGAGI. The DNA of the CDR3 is TGTGCCAGCAGCCCCGGACTAGGGGTACACAATGAGCAGTTCTTC. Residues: CASSPGLGVHNEQFF.

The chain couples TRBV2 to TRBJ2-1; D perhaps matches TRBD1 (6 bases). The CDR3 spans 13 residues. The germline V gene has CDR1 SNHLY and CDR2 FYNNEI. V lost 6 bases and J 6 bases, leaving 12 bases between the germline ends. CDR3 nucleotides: TGTGCCAGCAGACCAACAGGGATCAATGAGCAGTTCTTC. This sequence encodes CASRPTGINEQFF.

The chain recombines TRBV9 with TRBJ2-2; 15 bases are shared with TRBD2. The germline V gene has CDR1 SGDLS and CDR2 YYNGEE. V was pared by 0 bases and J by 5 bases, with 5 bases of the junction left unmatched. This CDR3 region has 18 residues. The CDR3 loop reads CASSVGGGTSGRTGELFF. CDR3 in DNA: TGTGCCAGCAGCGTAGGTGGAGGGACTAGCGGGAGGACCGGGGAGCTGTTTTTT.

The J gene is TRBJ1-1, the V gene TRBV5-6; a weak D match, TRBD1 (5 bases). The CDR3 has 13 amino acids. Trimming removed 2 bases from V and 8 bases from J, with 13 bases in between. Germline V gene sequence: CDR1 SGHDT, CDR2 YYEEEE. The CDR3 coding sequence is TGTGCCAGCAGCTTTACTGACAGCCTCGAAGCTTTCTTT. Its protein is CASSFTDSLEAFF. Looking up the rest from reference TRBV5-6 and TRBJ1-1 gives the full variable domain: DAGVTQSPTHLIKTRGQQVTLRCSPKSGHDTVSWYQQALGQGPQFIFQYYEEEERQRGNFPDRFSGHQFPNYSSELNVNALLLGDSALYLCASSFTDSLEAFFGQGTRLTVV.

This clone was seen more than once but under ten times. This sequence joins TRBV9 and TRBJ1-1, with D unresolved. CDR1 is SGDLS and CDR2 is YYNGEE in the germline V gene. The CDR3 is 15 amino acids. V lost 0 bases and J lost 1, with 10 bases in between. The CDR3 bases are TGTGCCAGCAGCGTAGGTTTAGCGGGGAACACTGAAGCTTTCTTT. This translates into CASSVGLAGNTEAFF.

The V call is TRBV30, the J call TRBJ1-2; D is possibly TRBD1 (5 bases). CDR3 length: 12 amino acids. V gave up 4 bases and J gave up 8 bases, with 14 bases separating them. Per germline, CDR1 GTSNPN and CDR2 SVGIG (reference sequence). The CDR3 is CAWTGLKGGYTF. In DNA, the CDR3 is TGTGCCTGGACAGGGTTAAAAGGGGGCTACACCTTC.

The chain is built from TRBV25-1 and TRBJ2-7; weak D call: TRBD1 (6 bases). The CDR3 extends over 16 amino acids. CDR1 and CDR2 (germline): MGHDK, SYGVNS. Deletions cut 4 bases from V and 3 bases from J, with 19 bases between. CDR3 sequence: CASSGLIQGIHYEQYF. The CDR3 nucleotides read TGTGCCAGCAGTGGATTAATACAGGGAATCCACTACGAGCAGTACTTC.

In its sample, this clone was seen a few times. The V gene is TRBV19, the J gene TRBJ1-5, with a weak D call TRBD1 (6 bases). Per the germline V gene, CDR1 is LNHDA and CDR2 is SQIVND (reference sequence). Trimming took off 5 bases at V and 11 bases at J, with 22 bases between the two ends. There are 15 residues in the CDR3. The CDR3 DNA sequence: TGTGCCAGTAGTGCCCAATCAGGGGTGGATGGGGCCCAGCATTTT. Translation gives CASSAQSGVDGAQHF.

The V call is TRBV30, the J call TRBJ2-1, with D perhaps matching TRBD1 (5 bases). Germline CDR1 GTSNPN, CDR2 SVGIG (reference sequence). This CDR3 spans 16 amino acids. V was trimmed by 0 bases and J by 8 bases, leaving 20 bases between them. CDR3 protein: CAWSVQGGGLRDEQFF. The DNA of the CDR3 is TGTGCCTGGAGTGTGCAGGGCGGCGGTCTAAGGGATGAGCAGTTCTTC.

As DNA, the CDR3 is TGTGCCAGCAGTCCCAGGGGGGGTGGCTACACCTTC. Protein sequence: CASSPRGGGYTF. This chain connects TRBV28 to TRBJ1-2; 7 bases align to TRBD1. Germline V CDR1 and CDR2: MDHEN, SYDVKM. The CDR3 length is 12 residues. V shed 5 bases and J 7 bases; nucleotides not matched to a gene: 4.

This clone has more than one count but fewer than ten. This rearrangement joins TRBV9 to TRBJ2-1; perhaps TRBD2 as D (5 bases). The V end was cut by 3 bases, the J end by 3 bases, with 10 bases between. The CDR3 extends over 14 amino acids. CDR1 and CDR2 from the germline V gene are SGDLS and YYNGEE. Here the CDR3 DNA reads TGTGCCAGCAGCGACCTACGGGGCTACAATGAGCAGTTCTTC. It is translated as CASSDLRGYNEQFF.